The sequence of this T cell receptor beta chain was determined in a study of blood T cells in healthy people across ages (dated by TCRdb to between 2015 and 2017). With respect to the entire study: In model experiments, roughly one uniquely barcoded TCR beta cDNA molecule per two T cells was captured by template switching. Using deep sequencing normalized with unique cDNA molecular identifiers, the study measured how TCR beta repertoire diversity changes with age. Donors were grouped into four age groups: young (average about 15 years), middle-aged (39), aged (roughly 62) and long-lived (approximately 82). To avoid experimental bias, donors of different ages were spread randomly across the sequencing lanes. For two donors (one aged 18 to 29 and one aged 80 or older), the study analyzed two additional independent replicas of 1 million unique cDNA reads from the same blood draw.

There are 14 amino acids in the CDR3, from cysteine to phenylalanine inclusive. Of all the DNA, just the CDR3 is kept, 42 bases in frame from base 1. The V and J ends are trimmed by 4 bases and 4 bases, leaving 15 bases between them. CDR1 SGHRS and CDR2 YFSETQ are derived from the germline V gene. To prepare the library, 5' RACE was applied. TCRdb records Illumina HiSeq 2500 as the sequencer. A second about 7 to 11 cycle PCR used a sample-barcoded 5' primer and a J-beta primer mix. A unique molecular identifier was introduced onto each TCR beta cDNA molecule by a template-switch 5' adaptor carrying 12 random nucleotides. At least 2.5 million CDR3-containing paired-end reads were obtained from each sample. All of the RNA was converted into first-strand cDNA using the Mint cDNA synthesis kit, with a TRBC-specific oligonucleotide serving as the primer. Following uracil-DNA glycosylase treatment, all cDNA underwent a first 18-cycle PCR with the universal primers M1SS and BC2_uni_R. On the authors' methods: For normalization, 1 million high-quality reads, each with a distinct molecular identifier, were randomly selected from each sample. Reads with shared molecular identifiers were discarded instead of being binned into consensus sequences. CDR3 identification, clonotype clustering and error correction used MiTCR with a Q25 quality threshold and the strictest error-elimination algorithm. A nonparametric unseen species model with Euler transformation was used to estimate lower-bound total TCR beta diversity. TCRdb itself trimmed the public reads at Q25 with fastp, ran MiXCR and retained productive beta chains. Entries that share a CDR3 protein sequence are merged under the most common genes and DNA. In this record, the V and J calls reflect TCRdb's handling and not the investigators' own analysis. Counted in this sample were around 690,000 distinct CDR3 sequences; 45% to 65% of them appeared once. The ten largest make up over 30% of the sample.

There are a few counts of this clonotype. No cognate antigen has been identified for it. No base qualities exist here, and no much larger clone lies one base off it. Donors were roughly 40 systemically healthy Caucasian individuals from Russia aged roughly 6 to 90 years. Around 10 milliliters of peripheral blood were drawn from each donor into EDTA-treated Vacutainer tubes. Ficoll-Paque density-gradient centrifugation was used to isolate PBMCs, with at least 6.5 million obtained per sample. Trizol reagent was used to extract total RNA from the PBMCs, yielding at least 6 micrograms per sample. The percentages of naive CD45RAhigh/CD27high T cells were determined by flow cytometry on a PBMC aliquot from every donor. Broad study findings and their caveats: Because the CMV infection status of the donors was unknown, age-related changes in expanded clonotypes may potentially have been confounded. A strong correlation was found between observed TCR beta diversity and the percentage of naive T cells measured by flow cytometry. Bulk unsorted PBMC profiling prevented conclusive comparison of naive and antigen-experienced compartments. Observed TCR beta diversity per million T cells fell roughly linearly with age, and a significant reduction was already apparent by age around 36. Estimates of total diversity based on one million sequenced T cells were regarded as lower bounds and as underestimates. Compared with the aged group, more naive CD4+ T cells, fewer expanded clones and increased TCR diversity were shown by the long-lived group, suggesting age selection.

Input material: blood. This receptor was obtained from a man aged 55-75 years in good health. Rearrangement joined TRBV5-1 to TRBJ2-7, with TRBD2 as a weak D call on 5 bases. CDR3 sequence: CASSPAGIHYEQYF. The DNA sequence reads TGCGCCAGCAGCCCCGCGGGTATTCATTACGAGCAGTACTTC.